This is a list of T cell receptor beta chains from one sample in a study of T cells in Graves' hyperthyroidism and ophthalmopathy. TCRdb re-analysed the multiplex PCR reads in MiXCR, keeping a single row per CDR3 protein. The table has about 420,000 distinct CDR3 sequences, about an eighth seen once. Material for sequencing was blood. The receptors were gathered from a woman aged 18-29 years with Graves' hyperthyroidism. CDR3s include the opening cysteine and the closing phenylalanine or tryptophan. Fields, in order: clone size, V gene, J gene, D gene, CDR3 DNA, CDR3 protein. The D gene is left open where the match is weak. Some rows have no size entry. The others give once, few or many, or a class for an expanded clone.

>few|TRBV20-1|TRBJ2-3|TRBD2
TGCAGTGCTATTACTAGCGGGAGGGCTCCAGATACGCAGTATTTT
CSAITSGRAPDTQYF
>many|TRBV18|TRBJ2-7|.
TGTGCCAGCTCACCGAATACAGGGACCGAGCAGTACTTC
CASSPNTGTEQYF
>few|TRBV9|TRBJ2-7|.
TGTGCCAGCAGCAAGAACACGGGTGGGGAGCAGTACTTC
CASSKNTGGEQYF
>.|TRBV9|TRBJ2-2|.
TGTGCCAGCAACTCCCAGGGAGGGGAGCTGTTTTTT
CASNSQGGELFF
>.|TRBV6-2/TRBV6-3|TRBJ1-5|TRBD1
TGTGCCAGCAGTTACATCCAGGGGGCCAGACAGCCCCAGCATTTT
CASSYIQGARQPQHF
>many|TRBV6-1|TRBJ2-1|TRBD2
TGTGCCAGCAGTTACGGTCCTAGCGGGAGCATCTACAATGAGCAGTTCTTC
CASSYGPSGSIYNEQFF
>few|TRBV5-6|TRBJ2-2|TRBD2
TGTGCCAGCAGCTCGGGACTAGCCACCAACACCGGGGAGCTGTTTTTT
CASSSGLATNTGELFF
>many|TRBV20-1|TRBJ2-7|.
TGCAGTGCTAGCCCGGTCCTAGGACTCTCCTACGAGCAGTACTTC
CSASPVLGLSYEQYF
>many|TRBV6-1|TRBJ2-5|TRBD1
TGTGCCAGCAGTTTTAAACAGGGGGAGGAGACCCAGTACTTC
CASSFKQGEETQYF
>many|TRBV12-3/TRBV12-4|TRBJ2-1|TRBD2
TGTGCCAGCAGTCCAACGGGGCTAGCGGGATATGGTGAGCAGTTCTTC
CASSPTGLAGYGEQFF
>.|TRBV28|TRBJ2-2|.
TGTGCCACCAGCTTTATGCAGCGGCAGAACACCGGGGAGCTGTTTTTT
CATSFMQRQNTGELFF
>many|TRBV29-1|TRBJ2-3|TRBD1
TGCAGCGTGGGAGCGCGGGACAGGAGCACAGATACGCAGTATTTT
CSVGARDRSTDTQYF
>few|TRBV20-1|TRBJ1-5|TRBD1
TGCAGTGCTTCGACAGGGGGCCGGCAGCCCCAGCATTTT
CSASTGGRQPQHF
>.|TRBV12-5|TRBJ2-1|TRBD2
TGTGCTAGTGGTGCCCGGGCGGGAGACCTTAATGAGCAGTTCTTC
CASGARAGDLNEQFF
>.|TRBV20-1|TRBJ1-3|.
TGCAGTGCTAGATGGCGGCCTGGAAACACCATATATTTT
CSARWRPGNTIYF
>.|TRBV20-1|TRBJ2-6|.
TGCAGTGCTGTGCCGAACCCTGGGGCCAACGTCCTGACTTTC
CSAVPNPGANVLTF
>many|TRBV6-1|TRBJ1-5|TRBD1
TGTGCCAGCAAAGAGGGACAGGACCATCAGCCCCAGCATTTT
CASKEGQDHQPQHF
>many|TRBV30|TRBJ1-5|.
TGTGCCTGGAGTGGTAACAGGGGCAATCAGCCCCAGCATTTT
CAWSGNRGNQPQHF
>few|TRBV11-2|TRBJ2-2|TRBD1
TGTGCCAGCAGCGGGGGGACAGGGGCCACCGGGGAGCTGTTTTTT
CASSGGTGATGELFF
>once|TRBV29-1|TRBJ1-1|.
TGCAGCGTTGTAGGGGGTGGGGCTGAAGCTTTCTTT
CSVVGGGAEAFF
>many|TRBV27|TRBJ2-3|.
TGTGCCAGCAGTTTTTACCCTGGGGACGGGGTCAGAGATACGCAGTATTTT
CASSFYPGDGVRDTQYF
>.|TRBV20-1|TRBJ1-2|.
TGCAGTGCTAGTTTCTCGGACGGGCTCTATGGCTACACCTTC
CSASFSDGLYGYTF
>few|TRBV6-1|TRBJ2-7|TRBD1
TGTGCCAGCAGTCTCTATCCGGGACAGGGTATTTCCTACGAGCAGTACTTC
CASSLYPGQGISYEQYF
>many|TRBV3-1|TRBJ2-5|TRBD2
TGTGCCAGCAGCCAAGAACACGGACTAGCGGGGGAGACCCAGTACTTC
CASSQEHGLAGETQYF
>many|TRBV27|TRBJ2-7|TRBD2
TGTGCCAGCAGTTCACCGGGACTAGCCCTGGACGAGCAGTACTTC
CASSSPGLALDEQYF
>many|TRBV28|TRBJ2-7|.
TGTGCCAGCAGTTTATACGGGACCCTAAACTACGAGCAGTACTTC
CASSLYGTLNYEQYF
>many|TRBV20-1|TRBJ1-6|TRBD1
TGCAGTGCTAGAGCCGGGACAGGCGTCCACGGATCACCCCTCCACTTT
CSARAGTGVHGSPLHF
>.|TRBV4-1|TRBJ2-1|.
TGCGCCAGCAGCCATCTAGGGCGTGAGCAGTTCTTC
CASSHLGREQFF
>few|TRBV4-1|TRBJ1-1|.
TGCGCCAGCAGCCAAGAGGGTAGGAACACTGAAGCTTTCTTT
CASSQEGRNTEAFF
>many|TRBV15|TRBJ2-7|.
TGTGCCACCAGCAGAGATCCAGGACACGACGAGCAGTACTTC
CATSRDPGHDEQYF
>many|TRBV10-1|TRBJ2-3|.
TGCGCCAGCAGTGAGAAAGGGGTTGGAACAGATACGCAGTATTTT
CASSEKGVGTDTQYF
>.|TRBV28|TRBJ2-7|TRBD1
TGTGCCAGCAGTGAGCCGGGACAGGGGGTATCCTACGAGCAGTACTTC
CASSEPGQGVSYEQYF
>few|TRBV6-6|TRBJ1-2|.
TGTGCCAGCAGTTACTCTGAAGGATATGGCTACACCTTC
CASSYSEGYGYTF
>few|TRBV20-1|TRBJ2-7|TRBD2
TGCAGTGCTAGAGATGAAAGCCTAGCGGGCTCCTACGAGCAGTACTTC
CSARDESLAGSYEQYF
>.|TRBV9|TRBJ2-3|.
TGTGCCAGCAGCAAGGAGGGTGGACCCAACCTCGCAGATACGCAGTATTTT
CASSKEGGPNLADTQYF
>.|TRBV5-1|TRBJ2-3|TRBD2
TGCGCCAGCAGCTTGGTGGGGACTAGCGGCAGCACAGATACGCAGTATTTT
CASSLVGTSGSTDTQYF
>few|TRBV20-1|TRBJ2-5|.
TGCAGTGCTAGAGATAGTGCGGATGCCGAGACCCAGTACTTC
CSARDSADAETQYF
>.|TRBV27|TRBJ1-6|TRBD1
TGTGCCAGTCAGACAGGGACCCGGAATTCACCCCTCCACTTT
CASQTGTRNSPLHF
>few|TRBV5-8|TRBJ1-4|.
TGTGCCAGCAGCTTGGGACGGGCTAATGAAAAACTGTTTTTT
CASSLGRANEKLFF
>.|TRBV7-9|TRBJ1-6|.
TGTGCCAGCAGCTTTCGGACGGCCACCCAGTCACCCCTCCACTTT
CASSFRTATQSPLHF
>once|TRBV2|TRBJ2-3|TRBD2
TGTGCCAGCAAACCGGGACTAGCGGGGGGGCCAGATACGCAGTATTTT
CASKPGLAGGPDTQYF